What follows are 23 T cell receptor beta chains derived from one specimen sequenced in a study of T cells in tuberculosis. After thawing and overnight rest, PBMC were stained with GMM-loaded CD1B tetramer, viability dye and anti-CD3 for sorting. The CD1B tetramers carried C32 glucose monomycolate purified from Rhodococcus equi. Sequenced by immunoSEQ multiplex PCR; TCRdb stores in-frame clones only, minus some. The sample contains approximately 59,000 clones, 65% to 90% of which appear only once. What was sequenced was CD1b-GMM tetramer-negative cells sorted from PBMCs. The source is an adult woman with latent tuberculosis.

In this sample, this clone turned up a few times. The CDR3: CASSIERSPLHF. For the CDR3, the DNA is TGTGCCAGTAGTATCGAGAGGTCACCCCTCCACTTT. V is TRBV19 and J is TRBJ1-6; D unresolved. The CDR3 is 12 amino acids. Trimming took off 3 bases at V and 10 bases at J, with 7 bases between the two ends. Germline-derived CDR1 and CDR2 are LNHDA and SQIVND (reference sequence).

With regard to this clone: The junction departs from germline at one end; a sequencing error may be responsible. CDR3 sequence reads: CASSSTNRGYF. As DNA, the CDR3 is TGTGCCAGCAGCTCCACAAACAGGGGGTACTTT. This chain connects TRBV7-9 to TRBJ1-1; 8 positions match TRBD1. The CDR3 is 11 residues long. CDR1 SEHNR and CDR2 FQNEAQ come from the germline V gene (reference sequence).

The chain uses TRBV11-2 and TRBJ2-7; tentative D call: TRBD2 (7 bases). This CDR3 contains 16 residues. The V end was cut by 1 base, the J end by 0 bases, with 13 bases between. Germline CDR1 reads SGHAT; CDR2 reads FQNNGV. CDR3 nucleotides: TGTGCCAGCAGCTTAGTCGGGGGGCCTACCTCCTACGAGCAGTACTTC. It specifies CASSLVGGPTSYEQYF.

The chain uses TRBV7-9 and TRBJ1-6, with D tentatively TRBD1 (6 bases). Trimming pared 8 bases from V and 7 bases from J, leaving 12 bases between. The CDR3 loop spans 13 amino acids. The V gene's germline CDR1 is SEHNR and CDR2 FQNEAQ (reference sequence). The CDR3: CASGTGRNSPLHF. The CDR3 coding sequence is TGTGCCAGCGGCACAGGGCGGAATTCACCCCTCCACTTT. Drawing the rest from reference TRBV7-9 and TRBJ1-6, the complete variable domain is DTGVSQNPRHKITKRGQNVTFRCDPISEHNRLYWYRQTLGQGPEFLTYFQNEAQLEKSRLLSDRFSAERPKGSFSTLEIQRTEQGDSAMYLCASGTGRNSPLHFGNGTRLTVT.

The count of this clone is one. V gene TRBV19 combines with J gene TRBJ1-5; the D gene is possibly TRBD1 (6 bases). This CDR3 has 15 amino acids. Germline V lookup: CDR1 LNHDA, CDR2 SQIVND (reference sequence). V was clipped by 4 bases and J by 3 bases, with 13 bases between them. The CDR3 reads CASSTQGSFNQPQHF. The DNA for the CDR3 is TGTGCCAGTAGTACGCAGGGGAGCTTCAATCAGCCCCAGCATTTT.

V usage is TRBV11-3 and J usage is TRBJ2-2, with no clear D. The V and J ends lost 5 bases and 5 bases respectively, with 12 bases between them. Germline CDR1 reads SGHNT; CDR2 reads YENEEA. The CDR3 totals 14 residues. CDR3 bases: TGTGCCAGCAGCCCCCTTAGTTCGACCGGGGAGCTGTTTTTT. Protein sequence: CASSPLSSTGELFF.

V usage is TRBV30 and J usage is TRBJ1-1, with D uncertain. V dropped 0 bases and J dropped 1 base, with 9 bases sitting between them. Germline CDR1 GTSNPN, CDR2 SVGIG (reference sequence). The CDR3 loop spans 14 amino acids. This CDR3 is CAWSVGRRNTEAFF. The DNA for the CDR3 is TGTGCCTGGAGTGTAGGGAGGAGGAACACTGAAGCTTTCTTT.

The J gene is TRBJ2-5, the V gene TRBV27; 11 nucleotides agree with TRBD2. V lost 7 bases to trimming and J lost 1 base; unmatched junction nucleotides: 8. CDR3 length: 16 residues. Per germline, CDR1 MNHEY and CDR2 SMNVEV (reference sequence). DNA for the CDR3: TGTGCCAGCACCCGTAGCGGGGGGGCCCCCCAAGAGACCCAGTACTTC. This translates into CASTRSGGAPQETQYF.

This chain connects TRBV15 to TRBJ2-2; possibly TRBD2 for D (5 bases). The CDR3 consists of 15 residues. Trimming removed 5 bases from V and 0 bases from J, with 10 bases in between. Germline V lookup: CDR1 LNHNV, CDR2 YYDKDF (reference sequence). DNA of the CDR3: TGTGCCACCAGCGGGCTAGCTTCGAACACCGGGGAGCTGTTTTTT. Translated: CATSGLASNTGELFF.

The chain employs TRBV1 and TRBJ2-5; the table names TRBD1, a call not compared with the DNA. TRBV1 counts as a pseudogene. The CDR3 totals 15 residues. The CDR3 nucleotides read TGCACCAGCAGCCAAGATCCTTCCAGGGGAGAGACCCAGTACTTC. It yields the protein CTSSQDPSRGETQYF.

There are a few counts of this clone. This chain's CDR3 is CASSVAAGGDTDTQYF. The CDR3 region has the DNA TGTGCCAGCAGCGTAGCGGCGGGGGGGGACACAGATACGCAGTATTTT. The chain has TRBV9 and TRBJ2-3; 9 bases map to TRBD2. The CDR3 is made up of 16 amino acids. V was clipped by 0 bases and J by 2 bases; unmatched bases: 4. Germline CDR1 is SGDLS and CDR2 is YYNGEE.

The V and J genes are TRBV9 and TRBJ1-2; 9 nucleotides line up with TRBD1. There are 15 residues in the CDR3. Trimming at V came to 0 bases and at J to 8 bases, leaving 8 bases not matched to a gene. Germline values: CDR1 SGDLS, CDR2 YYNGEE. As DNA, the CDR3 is TGTGCCAGCAGCGTAGCTGCGGGACAGGGCTCCGGCTACACCTTC. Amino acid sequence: CASSVAAGQGSGYTF.

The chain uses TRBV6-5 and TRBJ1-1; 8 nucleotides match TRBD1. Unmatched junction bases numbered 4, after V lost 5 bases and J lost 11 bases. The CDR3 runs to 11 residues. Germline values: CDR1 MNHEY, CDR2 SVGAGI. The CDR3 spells CASSTGQEAFF. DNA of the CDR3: TGTGCCAGCAGTACGGGACAGGAGGCTTTCTTT.

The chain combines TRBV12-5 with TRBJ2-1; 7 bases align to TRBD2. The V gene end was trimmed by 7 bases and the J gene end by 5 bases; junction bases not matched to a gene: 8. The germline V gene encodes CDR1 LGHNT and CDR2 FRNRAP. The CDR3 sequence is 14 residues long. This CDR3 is CASAWGGENNEQFF. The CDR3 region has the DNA TGTGCTAGTGCCTGGGGGGGGGAGAACAATGAGCAGTTCTTC.

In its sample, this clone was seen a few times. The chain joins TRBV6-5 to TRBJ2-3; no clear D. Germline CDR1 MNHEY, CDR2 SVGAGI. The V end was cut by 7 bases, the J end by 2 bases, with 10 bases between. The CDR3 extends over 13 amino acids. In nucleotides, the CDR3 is TGTGCCAGCAACGGTGCGATCACAGATACGCAGTATTTT. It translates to CASNGAITDTQYF.

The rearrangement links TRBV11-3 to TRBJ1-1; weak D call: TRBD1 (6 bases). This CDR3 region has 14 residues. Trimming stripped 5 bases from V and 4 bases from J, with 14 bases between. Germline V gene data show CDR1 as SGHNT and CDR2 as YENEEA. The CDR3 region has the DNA TGTGCCAGCAGCCCTGGCGTCAGGGGCACTGAAGCTTTCTTT. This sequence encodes CASSPGVRGTEAFF.

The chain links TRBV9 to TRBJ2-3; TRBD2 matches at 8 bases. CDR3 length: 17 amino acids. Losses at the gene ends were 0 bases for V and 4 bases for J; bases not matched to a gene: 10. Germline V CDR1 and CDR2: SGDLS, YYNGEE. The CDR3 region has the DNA TGTGCCAGCAGCGTAGACGGGGGGGCGTCCGTGTCAGATACGCAGTATTTT. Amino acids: CASSVDGGASVSDTQYF. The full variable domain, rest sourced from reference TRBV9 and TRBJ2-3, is DSGVTQTPKHLITATGQRVTLRCSPRSGDLSVYWYQQSLDQGLQFLIQYYNGEERAKGNILERFSAQQFPDLHSELNLSSLELGDSALYFCASSVDGGASVSDTQYFGPGTRLTVL.

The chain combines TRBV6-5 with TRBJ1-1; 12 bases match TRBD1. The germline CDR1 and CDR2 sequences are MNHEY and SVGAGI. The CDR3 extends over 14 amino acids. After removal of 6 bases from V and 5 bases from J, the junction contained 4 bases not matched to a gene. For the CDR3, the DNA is TGTGCCAGCAGCCTGGGACAGGGGGCAACTGAAGCTTTCTTT. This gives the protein CASSLGQGATEAFF.

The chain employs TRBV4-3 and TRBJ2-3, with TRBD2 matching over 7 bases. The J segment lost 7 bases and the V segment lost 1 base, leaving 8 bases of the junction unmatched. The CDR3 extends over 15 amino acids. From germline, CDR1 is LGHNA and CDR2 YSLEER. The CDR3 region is CASSQGAPGGNTQYF. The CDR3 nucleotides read TGCGCCAGCAGCCAAGGGGCCCCGGGAGGTAATACGCAGTATTTT.

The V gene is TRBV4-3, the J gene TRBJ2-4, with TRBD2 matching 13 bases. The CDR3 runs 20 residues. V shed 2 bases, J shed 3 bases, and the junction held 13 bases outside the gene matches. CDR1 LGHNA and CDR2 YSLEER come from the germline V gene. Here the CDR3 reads CASSQRLAGGNIMGKNIQYF. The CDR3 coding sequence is TGCGCCAGCAGCCAACGACTAGCGGGGGGTAATATAATGGGCAAAAACATTCAGTACTTC.

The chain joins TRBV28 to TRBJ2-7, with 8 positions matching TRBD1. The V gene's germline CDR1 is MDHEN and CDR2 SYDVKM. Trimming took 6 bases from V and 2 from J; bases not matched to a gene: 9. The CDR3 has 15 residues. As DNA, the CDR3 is TGTGCCAGCAGGTCAACCGGGACAGGAGCCTACGAGCAGTACTTC. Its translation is CASRSTGTGAYEQYF.

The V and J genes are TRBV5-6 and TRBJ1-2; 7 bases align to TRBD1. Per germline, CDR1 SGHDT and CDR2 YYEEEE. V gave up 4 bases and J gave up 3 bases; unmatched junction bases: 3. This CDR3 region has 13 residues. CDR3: CASSLDRDYGYTF. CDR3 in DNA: TGTGCCAGCAGCCTAGACAGGGACTATGGCTACACCTTC.

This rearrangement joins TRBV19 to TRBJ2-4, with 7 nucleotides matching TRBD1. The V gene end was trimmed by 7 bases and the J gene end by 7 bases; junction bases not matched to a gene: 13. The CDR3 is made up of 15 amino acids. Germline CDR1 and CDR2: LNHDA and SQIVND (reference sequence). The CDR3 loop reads CASTRTGERLNIQYF. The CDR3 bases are TGTGCCAGTACCCGAACAGGGGAGCGTTTGAACATTCAGTACTTC. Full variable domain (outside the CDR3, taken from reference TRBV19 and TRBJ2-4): DGGITQSPKYLFRKEGQNVTLSCEQNLNHDAMYWYRQDPGQGLRLIYYSQIVNDFQKGDIAEGYSVSREKKESFPLTVTSAQKNPTAFYLCASTRTGERLNIQYFGAGTRLSVL.